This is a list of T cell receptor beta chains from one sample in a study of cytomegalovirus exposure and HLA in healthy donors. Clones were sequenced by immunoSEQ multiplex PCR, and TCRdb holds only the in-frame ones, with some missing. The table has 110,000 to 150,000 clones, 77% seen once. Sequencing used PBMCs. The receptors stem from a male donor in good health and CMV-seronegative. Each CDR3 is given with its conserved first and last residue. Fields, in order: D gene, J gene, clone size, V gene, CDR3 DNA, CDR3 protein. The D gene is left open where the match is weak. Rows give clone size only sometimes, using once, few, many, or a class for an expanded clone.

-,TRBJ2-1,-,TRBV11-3,TGTGCCAGCAGCTTTGGGGCTACTTTCTACAATGAGCAGTTCTTC,CASSFGATFYNEQFF
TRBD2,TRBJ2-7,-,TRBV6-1,TGTGCCAGCAGAAGCGGGACCGATAGCTCCTACGAGCAGTACTTC,CASRSGTDSSYEQYF
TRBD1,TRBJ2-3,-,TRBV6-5,TGTGCCAGCATTGGACAGGGAAGAGATACGCAGTATTTT,CASIGQGRDTQYF
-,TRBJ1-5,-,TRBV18,TGTGCCAGCTCACCAGACCCCACAAGGGTAGGGGATCAGCCCCAGCATTTT,CASSPDPTRVGDQPQHF
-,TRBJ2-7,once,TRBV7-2,TGTGCCAGCAGCCAGACCGGGACTTACTACGAGCAGTACTTC,CASSQTGTYYEQYF
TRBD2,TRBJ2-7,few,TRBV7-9,TGTTCCAGCAGCTCCGGGACTAGCGGGGCAGATCGGGGAGCCTACGAGCAGTACTTC,CSSSSGTSGADRGAYEQYF
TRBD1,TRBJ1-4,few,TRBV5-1,TGCGCCAGCAGCCGGGGAGGAGGGGGCGCTTTTGATGAAAAACTGTTTTTT,CASSRGGGGAFDEKLFF
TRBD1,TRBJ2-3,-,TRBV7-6,TGTGCCAGCAGCTCAGCGGGACAGGGCTTCTCTGCTGATACGCAGTATTTT,CASSSAGQGFSADTQYF
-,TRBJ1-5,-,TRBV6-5,TGTGCCAGCGTCGTCTGGGCAGGAAATCAGCCCCAGCATTTT,CASVVWAGNQPQHF
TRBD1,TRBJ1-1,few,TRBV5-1,TGCGCCACCACCGCTCAGGGGGCGACTGAAGCTTTCTTT,CATTAQGATEAFF
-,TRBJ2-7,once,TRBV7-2,TGTGCCAGCAGCTTAGCGCTAGTCGGCCCCGTAACCTACGAGCAGTACTTC,CASSLALVGPVTYEQYF
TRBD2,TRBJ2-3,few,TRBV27,TGTGCCAGCAGTAAAGGACTAGCGGGGGCCACAGATACGCAGTATTTT,CASSKGLAGATDTQYF
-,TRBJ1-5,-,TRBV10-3,TGTGCCATCAGTGAGTCCAGGGATAGCAATCAGCCCCAGCATTTT,CAISESRDSNQPQHF
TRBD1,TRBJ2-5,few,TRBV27,TGTGCCAGCAGTTACCGCGGACAGGGGAAGGAGACCCAGTACTTC,CASSYRGQGKETQYF
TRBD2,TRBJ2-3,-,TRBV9,TGTGCCAGCAGCCCCTTGACTAGCGGGGGGCCCACAGATACGCAGTATTTT,CASSPLTSGGPTDTQYF
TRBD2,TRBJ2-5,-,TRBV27,TGTGCCAGCAGTTTTAGCGGGTTTGGGGAAACCCAGTACTTC,CASSFSGFGETQYF
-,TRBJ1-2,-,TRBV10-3,TGTGCCACCGCCGACAGCCTCTATGGCTACACCTTC,CATADSLYGYTF
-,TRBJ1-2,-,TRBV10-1,TGCGCCAGCAGTGAGGGGAGGGGATGGGATGGCTACACCTTC,CASSEGRGWDGYTF
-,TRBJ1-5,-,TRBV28,TGTGCCAGCAGTGACTATAGCAATCAGCCCCAGCATTTT,CASSDYSNQPQHF
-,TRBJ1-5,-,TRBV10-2,TGCGCCAGCAGCCCTCGACTACAGATTTTTAGCAATCAGCCCCAGCATTTT,CASSPRLQIFSNQPQHF
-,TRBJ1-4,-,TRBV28,TGTGCCAGCAGTTTACTATCGGGCGGGTATGAAAAACTGTTTTTT,CASSLLSGGYEKLFF
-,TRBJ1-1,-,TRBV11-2,TGTGCCAGCAGCCGCGTTTTTTTTATTTCTCGGGGCACTGAAGCTTTCTTT,CASSRVFFISRGTEAFF
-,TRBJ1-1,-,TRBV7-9,TGTTCCAGCAGCTTAGAGGGGACTGAAGCTTTCTTT,CSSSLEGTEAFF
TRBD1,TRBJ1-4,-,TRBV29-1,TGCAGCGTTGAACAGGGGGCGGCGGGTGAAAAACTGTTTTTT,CSVEQGAAGEKLFF
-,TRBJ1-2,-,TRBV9,TGTGCCAGCAGCGTAAATCGAGGGAAGGGTTATGGCTACACCTTC,CASSVNRGKGYGYTF
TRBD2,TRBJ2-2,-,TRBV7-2,TGTGCCAGCAGCTTGACTAGCGGGACAAACACCGGGGAGCTGTTTTTT,CASSLTSGTNTGELFF
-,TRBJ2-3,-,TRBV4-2,TGTGCCAGCAGCCAGCAGGGTTCAGATACGCAGTATTTT,CASSQQGSDTQYF
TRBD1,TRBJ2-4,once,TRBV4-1,TGCGCCAGCAGCCGGGACAGGGAGTCAAACATTCAGTACTTC,CASSRDRESNIQYF
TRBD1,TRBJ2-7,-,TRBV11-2,TGTGCCAGCAGCTTAGGACAGGGCCTCTGGGAGCAGTACTTC,CASSLGQGLWEQYF
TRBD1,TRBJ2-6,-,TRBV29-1,TGCAGCGTTGTAACAGGGGGAACTGGGGCCAACGTCCTGACTTTC,CSVVTGGTGANVLTF
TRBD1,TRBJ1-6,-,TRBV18,TGTGCCAGCTCAAGCGAACAGGGGACAGATTATAATTCACCCCTCCACTTT,CASSSEQGTDYNSPLHF